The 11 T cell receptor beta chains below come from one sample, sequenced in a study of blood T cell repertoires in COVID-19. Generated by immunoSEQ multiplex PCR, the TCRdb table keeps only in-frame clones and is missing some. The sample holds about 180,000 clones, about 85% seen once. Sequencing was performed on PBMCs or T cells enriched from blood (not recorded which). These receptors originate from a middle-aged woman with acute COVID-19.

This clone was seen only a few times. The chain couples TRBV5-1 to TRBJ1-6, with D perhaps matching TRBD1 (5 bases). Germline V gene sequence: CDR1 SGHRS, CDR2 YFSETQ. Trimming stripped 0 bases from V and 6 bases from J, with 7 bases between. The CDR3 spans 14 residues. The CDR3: CASSLGQTNSPLHF. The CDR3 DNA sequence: TGCGCCAGCAGCTTGGGACAGACTAATTCACCCCTCCACTTT.

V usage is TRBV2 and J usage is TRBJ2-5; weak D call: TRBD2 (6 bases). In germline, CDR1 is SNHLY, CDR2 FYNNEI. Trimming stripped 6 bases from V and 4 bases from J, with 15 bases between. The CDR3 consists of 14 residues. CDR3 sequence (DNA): TGTGCCAGCAGCCCGACGGGAGTGCGAGAGACCCAGTACTTC. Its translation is CASSPTGVRETQYF.

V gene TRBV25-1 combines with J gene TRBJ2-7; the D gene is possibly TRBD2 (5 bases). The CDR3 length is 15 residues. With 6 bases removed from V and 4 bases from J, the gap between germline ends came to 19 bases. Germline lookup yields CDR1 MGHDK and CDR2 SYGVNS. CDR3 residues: CASSPTAGIRYEQYF. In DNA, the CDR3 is TGTGCCAGCAGCCCCACGGCGGGTATTCGATACGAGCAGTACTTC.

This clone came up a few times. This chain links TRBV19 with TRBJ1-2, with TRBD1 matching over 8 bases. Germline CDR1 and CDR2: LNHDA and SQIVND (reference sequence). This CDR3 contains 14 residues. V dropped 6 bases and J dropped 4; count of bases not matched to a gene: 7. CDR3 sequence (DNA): TGTGCCAGTAGCTCGCGGACAGGGCTCTATGGCTACACCTTC. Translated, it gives CASSSRTGLYGYTF.

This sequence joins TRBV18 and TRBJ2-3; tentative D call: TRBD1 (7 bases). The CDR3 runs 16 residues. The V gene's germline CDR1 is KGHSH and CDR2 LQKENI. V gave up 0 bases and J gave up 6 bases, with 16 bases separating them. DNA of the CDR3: TGTGCCAGCTCACCACCGTCCGGGGCAGGGGGGGATACGCAGTATTTT. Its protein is CASSPPSGAGGDTQYF.

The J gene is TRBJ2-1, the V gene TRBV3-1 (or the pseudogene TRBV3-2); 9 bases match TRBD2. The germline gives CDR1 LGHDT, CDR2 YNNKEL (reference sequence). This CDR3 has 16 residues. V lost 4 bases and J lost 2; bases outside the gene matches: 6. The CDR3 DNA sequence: TGTGCCAGCAGCCCTCATAGCGGGAGAACCTACAATGAGCAGTTCTTC. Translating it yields CASSPHSGRTYNEQFF.

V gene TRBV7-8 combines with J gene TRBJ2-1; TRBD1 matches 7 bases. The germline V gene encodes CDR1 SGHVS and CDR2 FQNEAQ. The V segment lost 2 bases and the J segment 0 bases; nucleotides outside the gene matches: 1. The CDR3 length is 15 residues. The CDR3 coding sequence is TGTGCCAGCAGCTTAAGACAGGGCTCCTACAATGAGCAGTTCTTC. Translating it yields CASSLRQGSYNEQFF. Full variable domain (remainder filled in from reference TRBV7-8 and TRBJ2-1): GAGVSQSPRYKVAKRGQDVALRCDPISGHVSLFWYQQALGQGPEFLTYFQNEAQLDKSGLPSDRFFAERPEGSVSTLKIQRTQQEDSAVYLCASSLRQGSYNEQFFGPGTRLTVL.

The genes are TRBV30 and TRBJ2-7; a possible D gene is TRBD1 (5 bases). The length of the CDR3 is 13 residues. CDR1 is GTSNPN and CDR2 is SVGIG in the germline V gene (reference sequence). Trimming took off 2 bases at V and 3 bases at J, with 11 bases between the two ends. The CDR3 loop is CAWSFGASYEQYV. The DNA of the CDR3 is TGTGCCTGGAGTTTTGGGGCTAGCTACGAGCAGTACGTC.

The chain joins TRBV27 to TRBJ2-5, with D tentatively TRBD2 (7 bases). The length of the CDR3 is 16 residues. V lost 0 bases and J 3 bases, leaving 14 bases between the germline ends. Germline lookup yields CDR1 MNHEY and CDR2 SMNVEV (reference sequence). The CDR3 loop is CASSLSGASGKETQYF. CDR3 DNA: TGTGCCAGCAGTTTATCGGGGGCTAGCGGCAAAGAGACCCAGTACTTC.

This CDR3 is CASSLGRGVETQYF. DNA of the CDR3: TGTGCCAGCAGCTTAGGCAGGGGAGTCGAGACCCAGTACTTC. J is TRBJ2-5 and V is TRBV11-1, with D maybe TRBD1 (6 bases). From germline, CDR1 is SGHAT and CDR2 FQDESV (reference sequence). The V and J ends lost 1 base and 5 bases respectively, with 11 bases between them. The length of the CDR3 is 14 residues.

CDR3 in DNA: TGTGCCAGCATTACTAACAGGGGGGATCAGCCCCAGCATTTT. Encoded protein: CASITNRGDQPQHF. The V and J genes are TRBV6-5 and TRBJ1-5; the match to TRBD1 covers 8 bases. The germline V gene has CDR1 MNHEY and CDR2 SVGAGI. The CDR3 is 14 amino acids. J lost 5 bases, V lost 7 bases, and 7 bases had no gene match.